The entry that follows covers one T cell receptor beta chain sequence. The data belong to a study of cytomegalovirus exposure and HLA in healthy donors. Study summary: Earlier findings included roughly 100 million unique TCR beta sequences obtained from 180 million or so T cells. The Caucasian-associated ancestry cluster contained more than 75% of the approximately 390 genotyped donors.

Vbeta (60) and Jbeta (13) primers were used in the PCR. TCRdb's copy holds only in-frame clones and misses some; the assay was immunoSEQ multiplex PCR. The repertoire holds roughly 240,000 clones, with 82% as singletons. The germline gives CDR1 MNHEY, CDR2 SVGAGI. CDR3 length: 13 residues. V lost 8 bases and J 4 bases, leaving 14 bases between the germline ends. Unrecorded immune exposures were likely, despite nominal health at sampling. The TCR comes from a woman between 40 and 55 years old in good health and CMV-seropositive. Source material: PBMCs. This chain uses TRBV6-5 with TRBJ1-1, with unresolved D. The CDR3, as DNA: TGTGCCAGCGGTTCGCGGTCAGCCACTGAAGCTTTCTTT. Its protein product is CASGSRSATEAFF.